This T cell receptor beta chain was obtained from a study of blood T cell repertoires in COVID-19. Across the study: PBMCs, B-cell-depleted T cells, or T cells were the source of the cDNA or gDNA that made up the material.

The CDR3 contains 14 residues. Trimming took 0 bases from V and 6 from J, leaving 12 bases between them. Germline assignment: CDR1 SGHDT and CDR2 YYEEEE. Participant age was roughly 18 to 95 years, and participants resided in around 24 US areas. Only in-frame clones appear in the TCRdb table, and some are missing; sequencing was by immunoSEQ multiplex PCR. The data show 150,000 to 200,000 clones, more than 65% seen once. The sample comprised PBMCs or T cells enriched from blood (not recorded which). The TCR comes from a man in his forties or fifties who had recovered from COVID-19. The chain links TRBV5-6 to TRBJ1-2, with D possibly being TRBD1 (5 bases). The CDR3: CASSLGAGRDGYTF. Here the CDR3 DNA reads TGTGCCAGCAGCTTGGGGGCAGGGAGGGATGGCTACACCTTC.